One and the same sample provided the 9 T cell receptor beta chains below, sequenced in a study of type 1 regulatory T cells. Study conclusions and caveats: Tr1 cells had a more restricted TCR repertoire than non-Tr1 cells.

A single record per CDR3 protein comes from TCRdb applying MiXCR to the reads. Of roughly 71,000 distinct CDR3 sequences in the sample, about 20% are singletons; the top ten hold 7% to 10%. Their antigens are not known. The sequenced sample consisted of cultured type 1 regulatory T (Tr1) cells, either the whole culture or a sorted fraction (not recorded which). These receptors came from a human donor in good health.

This clonotype was seen many times. This rearrangement joins TRBV20-1 to TRBJ2-5, with 9 nucleotides matching TRBD2. Germline V gives CDR1 DFQATT, CDR2 SNEGSKA (reference sequence). The V segment lost 0 bases and the J segment 4 bases; nucleotides outside the gene matches: 12. This CDR3 has 17 amino acids. The CDR3 DNA sequence: TGCAGTGCTAGAGATCTGAGGGTAGCGGGAGCAGGAGAGACCCAGTACTTC. Its translation is CSARDLRVAGAGETQYF.

The V call is TRBV5-6, the J call TRBJ1-1, with unresolved D. The germline CDR1 and CDR2 sequences are SGHDT and YYEEEE. The length of the CDR3 is 12 residues. Trimming cost V 1 base and J 8 bases, with 9 bases left between them. Written as DNA, the CDR3 is TGTGCCAGCAGCTTGTACGGGCCAGAAGCTTTCTTT. Its protein product is CASSLYGPEAFF.

The sample holds a few counts of this clonotype. The CDR3 nucleotides read TGTGCCATCAGTGGGAGCACGGGAGAGACCCAGTACTTC. Translated, it gives CAISGSTGETQYF. The chain couples TRBV10-3 to TRBJ2-5; no reliable D call. Per the germline V gene, CDR1 is ENHRY and CDR2 is SYGVKD. The V end was cut by 4 bases, the J end by 4 bases, with 10 bases between. The CDR3 runs to 13 residues.

This clonotype has just a few counts. The chain combines TRBV7-9 with TRBJ1-1, with D perhaps TRBD1 (6 bases). V was clipped by 5 bases and J by 6 bases, with 16 bases between them. The CDR3 covers 14 residues. Germline V lookup: CDR1 SEHNR, CDR2 FQNEAQ (reference sequence). The CDR3 loop reads CASSGGLGASEAFF. CDR3 sequence (DNA): TGTGCCAGCAGCGGAGGGTTGGGGGCGTCTGAAGCTTTCTTT. Looking up the rest from reference TRBV7-9 and TRBJ1-1 gives the full variable domain: DTGVSQNPRHKITKRGQNVTFRCDPISEHNRLYWYRQTLGQGPEFLTYFQNEAQLEKSRLLSDRFSAERPKGSFSTLEIQRTEQGDSAMYLCASSGGLGASEAFFGQGTRLTVV.

This clonotype has more than one count but fewer than ten. The chain is built from TRBV6-2 or TRBV6-3 and TRBJ2-7; TRBD2 aligns across 7 bases. The CDR3 contains 15 residues. The J segment lost 0 bases and the V segment lost 3 bases, leaving 5 bases of the junction unmatched. Germline CDR1 reads MNHEY; CDR2 reads SVGEGT. The CDR3 DNA follows: TGTGCCAGCAGTTATGCGGCTAGCGGCTCCTACGAGCAGTACTTC. Translated: CASSYAASGSYEQYF.

This clonotype has more than one count but fewer than ten. The V gene is TRBV3-1, the J gene TRBJ2-1; D unclear. There are 15 residues in the CDR3. The V and J ends lost 4 bases and 0 bases respectively, with 10 bases between them. Germline V lookup: CDR1 LGHDT, CDR2 YNNKEL (reference sequence). The CDR3 spells CASSRVMSSYNEQFF. The CDR3 nucleotides are TGTGCCAGCAGCCGAGTCATGAGCTCCTACAATGAGCAGTTCTTC.

The V call is TRBV11-3, the J call TRBJ2-1, with no clear D. V dropped 1 base and J dropped 7 bases, with 11 bases sitting between them. Per germline, CDR1 SGHNT and CDR2 YENEEA. The CDR3 spans 14 residues. The CDR3 is CASSLASLPNEQFF. The CDR3 DNA follows: TGTGCCAGCAGCTTAGCATCTCTTCCGAATGAGCAGTTCTTC.

In this sample, this clonotype turned up a few times. The chain uses TRBV11-2 and TRBJ2-5; 11 bases match TRBD2. There are 16 residues in the CDR3. The germline gives CDR1 SGHAT, CDR2 FQNNGV. Unmatched junction bases numbered 3, after V lost 1 base and J lost 2 bases. CDR3 region: CASSLARLAGQETQYF. For the CDR3, the DNA is TGTGCCAGCAGCTTAGCCCGACTAGCGGGACAAGAGACCCAGTACTTC.

Only one count was recorded for this clonotype. This chain joins TRBV27 and TRBJ2-3; D uncertain. Germline assignment: CDR1 MNHEY and CDR2 SMNVEV (reference sequence). CDR3 length: 16 amino acids. V lost 5 bases to trimming and J lost 1 base, with 16 bases between them. Here the CDR3 reads CASSTSLVPGTDTQYF. The CDR3 nucleotides are TGTGCCAGCAGTACGTCACTGGTCCCTGGCACAGATACGCAGTATTTT.